The sample holds one count of the clone carrying this T cell receptor beta chain. The antigen remains undetermined. Total RNA extracted from each sample amounted to at least 5 micrograms. This record belongs to a study of blood T cells in healthy people across ages. Overall study findings and caveats: As age increased, TCR beta diversity per million T cells fell in a roughly linear fashion.

The use of a sample-barcoded 5' primer and a J-beta primer mix characterized a second PCR of roughly 6 to 11 cycles. TCRdb redid the calling of the 5' RACE reads with MiXCR, one entry per CDR3 protein. Found here are about 1.5 million distinct CDR3 sequences, approximately 43% of them singletons; the top ten hold around 4%. The sequence derives from a woman aged 18-29 years in good health. The sample consisted of blood.

The CDR3 spells CSVARQGGNEQFF. DNA of the CDR3: TGCAGCGTTGCTAGACAGGGAGGCAATGAGCAGTTCTTC. The chain combines TRBV29-1 with TRBJ2-1, with TRBD1 as a possible D gene (7 bases). Germline assignment: CDR1 SQVTM and CDR2 ANQGSEA. The CDR3 contains 13 residues. V shed 4 bases and J shed 6 bases, with 13 bases lying between them.